Listed here are 2 T cell receptor beta chains from one sample, sequenced in a study of human T cells and chemical hapten exposure. One entry per CDR3 protein results from TCRdb running MiXCR on the RACE reads. Of some 90,000 distinct CDR3 sequences listed, about 9% were seen once; the top ten hold around 2.6%. Sample time point: pre-sensitization, week 0. Treatment denoted: therapeutic diphenylcyclopropenone sensitization with weekly scalp DPC. The sequencing here drew on whole blood, taken in connection with sensitization to the hapten diphenylcyclopropenone (DPC). These receptors all come from a man aged 35-49 years with alopecia areata. Some clones in this sample may be carry-over from other donors' samples.

This clonotype came up a few times. The CDR3 reads CASTDPQGLVTEAFF. The CDR3 DNA is TGTGCCAGCACCGATCCACAGGGTCTGGTAACTGAAGCTTTCTTT. The chain joins TRBV6-2 or TRBV6-3 to TRBJ1-1; possibly TRBD1 for D (6 bases). Trimming took off 7 bases at V and 5 bases at J, with 20 bases between the two ends. The CDR3 runs 15 residues. The germline V gene encodes CDR1 MNHEY and CDR2 SVGEGT.

This clonotype has a count of ten or more. J is TRBJ2-7 and V is TRBV20-1; D tentatively reads TRBD1 or TRBD2 (5 bases each). Per the germline V gene, CDR1 is DFQATT and CDR2 is SNEGSKA (reference sequence). This CDR3 is 12 amino acids long. Trimming left V 3 bases short and J 2 bases short, with 8 bases between. The CDR3 sequence is CSARRDAYEQYF. DNA for the CDR3: TGCAGTGCTAGGAGGGACGCCTACGAGCAGTACTTC.